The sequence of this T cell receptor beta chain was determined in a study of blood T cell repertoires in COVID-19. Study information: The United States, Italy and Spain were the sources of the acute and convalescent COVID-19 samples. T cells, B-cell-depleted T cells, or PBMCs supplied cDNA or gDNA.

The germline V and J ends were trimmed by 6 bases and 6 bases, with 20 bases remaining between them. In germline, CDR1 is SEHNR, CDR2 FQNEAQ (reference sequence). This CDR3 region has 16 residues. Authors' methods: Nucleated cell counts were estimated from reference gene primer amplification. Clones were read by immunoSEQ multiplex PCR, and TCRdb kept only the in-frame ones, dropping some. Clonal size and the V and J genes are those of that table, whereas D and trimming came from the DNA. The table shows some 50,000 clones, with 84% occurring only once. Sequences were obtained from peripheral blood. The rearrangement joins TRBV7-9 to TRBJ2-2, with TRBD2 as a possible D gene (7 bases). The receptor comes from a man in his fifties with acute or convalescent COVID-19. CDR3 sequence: CASSHPEGGRAGELFF. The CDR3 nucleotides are TGTGCCAGCAGTCACCCCGAGGGGGGGCGAGCCGGGGAGCTGTTTTTT.